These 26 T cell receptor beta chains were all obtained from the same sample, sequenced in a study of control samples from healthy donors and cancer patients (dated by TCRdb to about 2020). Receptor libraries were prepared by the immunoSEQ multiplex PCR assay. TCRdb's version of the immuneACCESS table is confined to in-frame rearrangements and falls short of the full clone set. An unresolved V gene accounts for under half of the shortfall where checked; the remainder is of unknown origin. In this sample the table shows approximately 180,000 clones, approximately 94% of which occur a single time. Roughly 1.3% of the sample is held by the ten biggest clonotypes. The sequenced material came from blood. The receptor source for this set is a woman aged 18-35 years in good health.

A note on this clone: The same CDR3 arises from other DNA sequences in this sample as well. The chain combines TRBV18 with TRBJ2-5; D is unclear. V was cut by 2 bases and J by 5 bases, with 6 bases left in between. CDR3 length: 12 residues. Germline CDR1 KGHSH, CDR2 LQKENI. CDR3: CASSPGRETQYF. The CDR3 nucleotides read TGTGCCAGCTCACCAGGGCGGGAGACCCAGTACTTC.

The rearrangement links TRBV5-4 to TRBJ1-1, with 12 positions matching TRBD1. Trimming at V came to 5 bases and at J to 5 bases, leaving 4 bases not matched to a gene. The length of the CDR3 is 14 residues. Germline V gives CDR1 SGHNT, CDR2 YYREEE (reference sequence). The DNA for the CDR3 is TGTGCCAGCAGTTGGGACAGGGGGCGGACTGAAGCTTTCTTT. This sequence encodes CASSWDRGRTEAFF.

CDR3 DNA: TGTGCCAGCAGCTTAGCGAGGCGGGTGACGGGTGAAGCTTTCTTT. It is translated as CASSLARRVTGEAFF. The chain couples TRBV7-9 to TRBJ1-1; D ambiguous. This CDR3 region has 15 residues. V was cut by 0 bases and J by 7 bases, with 15 bases left in between. CDR1 and CDR2 from the germline V gene are SEHNR and FQNEAQ (reference sequence).

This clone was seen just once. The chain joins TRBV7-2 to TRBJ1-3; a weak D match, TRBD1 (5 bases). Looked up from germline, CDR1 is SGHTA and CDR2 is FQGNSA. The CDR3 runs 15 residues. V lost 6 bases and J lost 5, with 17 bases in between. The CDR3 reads CASRHRDPTRNTIYF. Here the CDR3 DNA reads TGTGCCAGCAGACACCGGGACCCAACCCGAAACACCATATATTTT.

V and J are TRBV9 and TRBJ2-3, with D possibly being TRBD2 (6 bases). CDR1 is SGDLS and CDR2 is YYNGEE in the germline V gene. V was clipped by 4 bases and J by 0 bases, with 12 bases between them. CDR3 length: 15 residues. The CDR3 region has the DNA TGTGCCAGCAGCCCAATGGAGGGCAGCACAGATACGCAGTATTTT. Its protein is CASSPMEGSTDTQYF.

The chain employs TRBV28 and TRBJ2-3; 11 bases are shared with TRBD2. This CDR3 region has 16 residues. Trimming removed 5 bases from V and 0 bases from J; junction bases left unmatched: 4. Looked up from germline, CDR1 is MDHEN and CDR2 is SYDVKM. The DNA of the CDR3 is TGTGCCAGCAGTCGGGGACTAGCGGAGAGCACAGATACGCAGTATTTT. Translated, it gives CASSRGLAESTDTQYF.

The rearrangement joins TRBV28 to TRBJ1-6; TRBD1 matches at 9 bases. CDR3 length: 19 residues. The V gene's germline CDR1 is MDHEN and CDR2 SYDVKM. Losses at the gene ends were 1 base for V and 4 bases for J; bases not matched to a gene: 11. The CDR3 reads CASSLLFTGGMGYNSPLHF. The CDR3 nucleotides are TGTGCCAGCAGTTTATTATTTACAGGGGGCATGGGGTATAATTCACCCCTCCACTTT.

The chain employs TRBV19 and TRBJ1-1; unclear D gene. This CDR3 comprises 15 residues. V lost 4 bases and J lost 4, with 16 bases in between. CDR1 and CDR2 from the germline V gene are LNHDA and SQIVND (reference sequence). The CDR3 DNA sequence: TGTGCCAGTAGTAAGGGCCCCTCCGCTCTCACTGAAGCTTTCTTT. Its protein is CASSKGPSALTEAFF.

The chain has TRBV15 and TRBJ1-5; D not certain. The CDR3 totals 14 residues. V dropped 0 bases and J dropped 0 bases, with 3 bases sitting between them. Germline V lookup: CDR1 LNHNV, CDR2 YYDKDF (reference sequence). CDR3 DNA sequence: TGTGCCACCAGCAGAGAACTTAGCAATCAGCCCCAGCATTTT. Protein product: CATSRELSNQPQHF.

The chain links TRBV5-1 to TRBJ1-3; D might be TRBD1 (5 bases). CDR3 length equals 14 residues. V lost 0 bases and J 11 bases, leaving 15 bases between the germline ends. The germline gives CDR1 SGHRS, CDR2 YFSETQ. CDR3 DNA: TGCGCCAGCAGCTTGGCCAGCGACAGCGGGTCCATATATTTT. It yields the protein CASSLASDSGSIYF.

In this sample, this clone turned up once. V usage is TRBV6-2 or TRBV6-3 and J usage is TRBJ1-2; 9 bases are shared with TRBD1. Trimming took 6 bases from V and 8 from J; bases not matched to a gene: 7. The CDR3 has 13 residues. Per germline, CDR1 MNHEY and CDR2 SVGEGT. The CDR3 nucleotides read TGTGCCAGCAGCTCGGGACAGGGAAGGGGCTACACCTTC. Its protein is CASSSGQGRGYTF.

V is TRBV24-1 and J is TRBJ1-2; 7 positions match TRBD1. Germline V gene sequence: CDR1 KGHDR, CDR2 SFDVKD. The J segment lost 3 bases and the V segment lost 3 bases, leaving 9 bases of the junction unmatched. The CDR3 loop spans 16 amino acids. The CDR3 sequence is CATSDHPTGVDYGYTF. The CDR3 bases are TGTGCCACCAGTGATCACCCAACAGGGGTCGACTATGGCTACACCTTC.

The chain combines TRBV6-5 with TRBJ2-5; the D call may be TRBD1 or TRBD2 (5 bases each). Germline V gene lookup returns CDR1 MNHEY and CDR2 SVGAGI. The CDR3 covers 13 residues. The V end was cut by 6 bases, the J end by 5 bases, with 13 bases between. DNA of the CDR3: TGTGCCAGCAGGGGGACGGGCAGGGAGACCCAGTACTTC. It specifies CASRGTGRETQYF.

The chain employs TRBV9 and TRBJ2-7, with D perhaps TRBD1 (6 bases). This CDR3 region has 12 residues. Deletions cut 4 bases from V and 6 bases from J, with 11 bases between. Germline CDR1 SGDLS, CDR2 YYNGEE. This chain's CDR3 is CASSPSGAEQYF. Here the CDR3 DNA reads TGTGCCAGCAGCCCGTCAGGGGCCGAGCAGTACTTC.

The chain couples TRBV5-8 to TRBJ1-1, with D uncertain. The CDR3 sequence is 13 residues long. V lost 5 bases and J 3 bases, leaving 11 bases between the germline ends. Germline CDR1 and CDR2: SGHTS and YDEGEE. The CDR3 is CASSFSGDTEAFF. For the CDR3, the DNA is TGTGCCAGCAGTTTTAGCGGGGACACTGAAGCTTTCTTT.

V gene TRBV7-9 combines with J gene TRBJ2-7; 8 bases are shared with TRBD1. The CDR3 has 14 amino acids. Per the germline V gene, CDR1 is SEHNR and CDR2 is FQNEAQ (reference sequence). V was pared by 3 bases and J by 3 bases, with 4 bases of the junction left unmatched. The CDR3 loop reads CASSFYRGSYEQYF. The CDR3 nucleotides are TGTGCCAGCAGCTTCTACAGGGGGAGCTACGAGCAGTACTTC.

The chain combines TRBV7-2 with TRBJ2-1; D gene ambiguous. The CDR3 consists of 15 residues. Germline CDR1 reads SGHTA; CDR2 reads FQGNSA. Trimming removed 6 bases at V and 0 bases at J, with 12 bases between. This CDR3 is CASSPFTSSYNEQFF. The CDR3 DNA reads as TGTGCCAGCAGTCCATTCACGAGCTCCTACAATGAGCAGTTCTTC.

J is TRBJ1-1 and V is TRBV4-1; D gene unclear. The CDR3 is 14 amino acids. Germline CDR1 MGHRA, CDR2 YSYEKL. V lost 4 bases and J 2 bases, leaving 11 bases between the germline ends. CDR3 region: CASSPPGSNTEAFF. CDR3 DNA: TGCGCCAGCAGCCCCCCCGGGAGCAACACTGAAGCTTTCTTT.

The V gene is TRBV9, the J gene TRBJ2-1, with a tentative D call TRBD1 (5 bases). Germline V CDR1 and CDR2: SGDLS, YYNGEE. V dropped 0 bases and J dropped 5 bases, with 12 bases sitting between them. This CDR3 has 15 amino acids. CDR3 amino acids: CASSVEGVRNNEQFF. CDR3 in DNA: TGTGCCAGCAGCGTAGAAGGGGTGAGAAACAATGAGCAGTTCTTC.

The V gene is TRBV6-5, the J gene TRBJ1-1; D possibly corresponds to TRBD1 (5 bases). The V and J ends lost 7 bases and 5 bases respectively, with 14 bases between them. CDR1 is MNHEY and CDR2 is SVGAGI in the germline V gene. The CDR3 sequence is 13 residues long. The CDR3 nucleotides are TGTGCCAGCATCACAGAGGGGCGGACTGAAGCTTTCTTT. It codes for CASITEGRTEAFF.

The CDR3 protein is CASSERPVDGYTF. CDR3 bases: TGTGCCAGCTCAGAACGGCCCGTAGACGGCTACACCTTC. The chain links TRBV18 to TRBJ1-2; D not certain. Per the germline V gene, CDR1 is KGHSH and CDR2 is LQKENI. This CDR3 is 13 amino acids long. The V and J ends lost 5 bases and 8 bases respectively, with 15 bases between them.

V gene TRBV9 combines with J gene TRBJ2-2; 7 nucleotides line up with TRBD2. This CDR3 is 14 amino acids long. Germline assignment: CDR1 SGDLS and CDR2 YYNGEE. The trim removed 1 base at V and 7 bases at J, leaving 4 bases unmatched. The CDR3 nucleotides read TGTGCCAGCAGCGTAAGGGAGCGGGGCGGGGAGCTGTTTTTT. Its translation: CASSVRERGGELFF.

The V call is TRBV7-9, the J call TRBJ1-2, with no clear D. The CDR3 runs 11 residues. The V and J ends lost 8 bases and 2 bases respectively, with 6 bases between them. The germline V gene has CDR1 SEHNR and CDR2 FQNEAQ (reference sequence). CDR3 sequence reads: CASVQNYGYTF. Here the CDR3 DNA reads TGTGCCAGCGTCCAAAACTATGGCTACACCTTC. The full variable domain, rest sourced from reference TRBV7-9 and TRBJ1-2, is DTGVSQNPRHKITKRGQNVTFRCDPISEHNRLYWYRQTLGQGPEFLTYFQNEAQLEKSRLLSDRFSAERPKGSFSTLEIQRTEQGDSAMYLCASVQNYGYTFGSGTRLTVV.

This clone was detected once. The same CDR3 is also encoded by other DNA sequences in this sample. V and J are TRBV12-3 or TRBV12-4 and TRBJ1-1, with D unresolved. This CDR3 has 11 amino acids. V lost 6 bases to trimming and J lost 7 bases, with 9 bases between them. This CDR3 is CASSLRSEAFF. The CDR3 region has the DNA TGTGCCAGCAGCCTCAGGAGTGAAGCTTTCTTT.

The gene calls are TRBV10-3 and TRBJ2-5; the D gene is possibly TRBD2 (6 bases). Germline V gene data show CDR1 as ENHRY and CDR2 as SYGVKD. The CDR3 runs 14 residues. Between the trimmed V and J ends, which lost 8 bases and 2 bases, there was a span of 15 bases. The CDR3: CAISERTTQETQYF. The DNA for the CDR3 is TGTGCCATCTCTGAGCGGACTACTCAAGAGACCCAGTACTTC.

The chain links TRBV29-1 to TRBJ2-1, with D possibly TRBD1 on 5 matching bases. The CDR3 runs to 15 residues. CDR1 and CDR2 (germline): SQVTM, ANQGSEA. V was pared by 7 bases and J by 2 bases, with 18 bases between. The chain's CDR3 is CSALFRAGPYNEQFF. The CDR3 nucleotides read TGCAGCGCCCTTTTCAGAGCAGGGCCCTACAATGAGCAGTTCTTC.